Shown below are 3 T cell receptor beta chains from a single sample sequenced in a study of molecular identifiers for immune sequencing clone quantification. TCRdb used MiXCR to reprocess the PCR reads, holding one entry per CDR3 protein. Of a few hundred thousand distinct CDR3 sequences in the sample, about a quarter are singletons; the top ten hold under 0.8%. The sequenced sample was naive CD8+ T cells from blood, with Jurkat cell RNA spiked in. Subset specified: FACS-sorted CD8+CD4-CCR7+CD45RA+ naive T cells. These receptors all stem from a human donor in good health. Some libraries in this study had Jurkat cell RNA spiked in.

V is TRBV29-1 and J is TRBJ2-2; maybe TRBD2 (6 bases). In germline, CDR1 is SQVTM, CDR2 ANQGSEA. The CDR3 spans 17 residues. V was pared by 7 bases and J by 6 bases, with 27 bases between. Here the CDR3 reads CSATPSDARGGPGELFF. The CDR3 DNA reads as TGCAGCGCGACGCCCTCTGACGCGCGGGGTGGACCCGGGGAGCTGTTTTTT.

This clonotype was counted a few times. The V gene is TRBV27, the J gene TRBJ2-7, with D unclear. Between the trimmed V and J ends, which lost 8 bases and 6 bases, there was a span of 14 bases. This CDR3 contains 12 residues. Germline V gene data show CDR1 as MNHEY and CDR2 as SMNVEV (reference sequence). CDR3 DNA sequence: TGTGCCAGCCGAGCCCCCGGCCGCGAGCAGTACTTC. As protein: CASRAPGREQYF.

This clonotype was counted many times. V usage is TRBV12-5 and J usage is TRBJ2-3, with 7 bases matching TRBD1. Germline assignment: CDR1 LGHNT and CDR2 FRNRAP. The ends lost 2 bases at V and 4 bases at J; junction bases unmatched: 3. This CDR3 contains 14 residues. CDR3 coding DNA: TGTGCTAGTGGTTTGTCACAGGGGCCAGATACGCAGTATTTT. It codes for CASGLSQGPDTQYF.